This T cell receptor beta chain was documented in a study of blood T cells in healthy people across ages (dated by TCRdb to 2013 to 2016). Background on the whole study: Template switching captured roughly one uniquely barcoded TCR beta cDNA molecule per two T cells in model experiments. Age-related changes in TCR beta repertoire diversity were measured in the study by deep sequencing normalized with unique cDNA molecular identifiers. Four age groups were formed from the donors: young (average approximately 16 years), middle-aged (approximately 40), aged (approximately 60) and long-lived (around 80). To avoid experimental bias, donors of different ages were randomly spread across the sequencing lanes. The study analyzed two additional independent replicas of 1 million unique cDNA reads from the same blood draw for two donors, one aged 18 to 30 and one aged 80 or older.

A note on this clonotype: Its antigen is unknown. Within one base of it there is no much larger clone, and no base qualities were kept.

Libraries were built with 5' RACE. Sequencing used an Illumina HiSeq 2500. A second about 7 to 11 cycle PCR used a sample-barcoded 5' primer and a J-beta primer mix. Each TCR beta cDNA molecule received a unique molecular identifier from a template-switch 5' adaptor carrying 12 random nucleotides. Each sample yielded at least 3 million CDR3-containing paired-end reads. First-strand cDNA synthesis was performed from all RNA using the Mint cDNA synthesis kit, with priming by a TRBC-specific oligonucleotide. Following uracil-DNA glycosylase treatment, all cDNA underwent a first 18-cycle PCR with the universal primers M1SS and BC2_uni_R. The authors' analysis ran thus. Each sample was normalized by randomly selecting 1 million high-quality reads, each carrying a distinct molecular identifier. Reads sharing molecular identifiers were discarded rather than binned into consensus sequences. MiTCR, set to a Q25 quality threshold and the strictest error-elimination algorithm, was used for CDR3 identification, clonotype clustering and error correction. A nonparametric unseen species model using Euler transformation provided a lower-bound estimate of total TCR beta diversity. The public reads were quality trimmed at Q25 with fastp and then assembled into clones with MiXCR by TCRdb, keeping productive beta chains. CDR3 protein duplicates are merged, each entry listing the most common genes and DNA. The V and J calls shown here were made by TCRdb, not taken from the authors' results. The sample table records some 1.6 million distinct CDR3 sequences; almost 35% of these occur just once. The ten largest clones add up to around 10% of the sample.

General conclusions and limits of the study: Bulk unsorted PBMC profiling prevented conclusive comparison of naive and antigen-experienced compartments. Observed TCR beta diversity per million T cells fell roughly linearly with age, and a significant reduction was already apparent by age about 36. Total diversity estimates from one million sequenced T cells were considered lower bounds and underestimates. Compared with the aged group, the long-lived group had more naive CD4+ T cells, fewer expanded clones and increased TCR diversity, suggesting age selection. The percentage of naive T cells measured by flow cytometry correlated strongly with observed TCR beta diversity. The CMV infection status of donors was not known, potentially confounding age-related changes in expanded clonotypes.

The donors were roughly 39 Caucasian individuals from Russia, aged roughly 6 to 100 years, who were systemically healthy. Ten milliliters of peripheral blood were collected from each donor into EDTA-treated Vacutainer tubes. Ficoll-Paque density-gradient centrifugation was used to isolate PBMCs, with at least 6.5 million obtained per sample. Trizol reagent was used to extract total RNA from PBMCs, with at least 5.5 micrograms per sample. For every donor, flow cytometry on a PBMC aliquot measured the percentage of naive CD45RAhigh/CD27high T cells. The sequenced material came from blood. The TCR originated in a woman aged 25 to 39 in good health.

The CDR3 loop reads CSVEGIPGQGRNGELFF. The nucleotide sequence reads as follows: TGCAGCGTTGAGGGGATACCCGGACAGGGCAGAAACGGGGAGCTGTTTTTT. Recombination linked TRBV29-1 to TRBJ2-2, and 8 junction bases match TRBD1. Germline trimming: 3 bases from V, 7 bases from J; junction bases outside gene matches: 16. CDR3 length: 17 amino acids, cysteine to phenylalanine. Only the CDR3 portion is preserved as DNA: 51 bases, with reading frame beginning at the first base. CDR1 is given as SQVTM and CDR2 as ANQGSEA, both from the germline V gene.